Each of the 20 T cell receptor beta chains below was sequenced from the same sample in a study of shared T cell receptors in the human thymus. Measured with immunoSEQ multiplex PCR; TCRdb has only the in-frame clones, and not every one. The sample gives roughly 710,000 clones, 70% to 90% of which show up once; 0.0095% to 0.011% is in the top ten. This sample was also put to use in a study of human thymus T cells.

The specimen sequenced was thymocytes. Every receptor here comes from a girl under two years old with a congenital heart defect.

The rearrangement uses TRBV20-1 and TRBJ1-1; D unresolved. Germline CDR1 and CDR2: DFQATT and SNEGSKA (reference sequence). The CDR3 is made up of 11 amino acids. The V end was cut by 6 bases, the J end by 3 bases, with 8 bases between. The CDR3 DNA reads TGCAGTGCATCGCAGTACACTGAAGCTTTCTTT. Its protein product is CSASQYTEAFF.

This chain uses TRBV7-2 with TRBJ2-7; 10 nucleotides line up with TRBD1. Germline CDR1 reads SGHTA; CDR2 reads FQGNSA. The CDR3 loop spans 14 amino acids. Trimming at V came to 3 bases and at J to 4 bases, leaving 3 bases not matched to a gene. The CDR3 DNA follows: TGTGCCAGCAGCTTTCCGGGACAGGGGTACGAGCAGTACTTC. It specifies CASSFPGQGYEQYF. The full variable domain, with the rest looked up from reference TRBV7-2 and TRBJ2-7, is GAGVSQSPSNKVTEKGKDVELRCDPISGHTALYWYRQSLGQGLEFLIYFQGNSAPDKSGLPSDRFSAERTGGSVSTLTIQRTQQEDSAVYLCASSFPGQGYEQYFGPGTRLTVT.

The chain employs TRBV6-1 and TRBJ1-1; TRBD1 agrees at 7 bases. The CDR3 length is 15 residues. V dropped 7 bases and J dropped 0; count of bases not matched to a gene: 8. The germline CDR1 and CDR2 sequences are MNHNS and SASEGT. CDR3 region: CASTRPGTVNTEAFF. In DNA, the CDR3 is TGTGCCAGCACCCGCCCTGGGACAGTGAACACTGAAGCTTTCTTT.

The count of this clone is one. The V call is TRBV9, the J call TRBJ2-5; 9 bases fit TRBD1. The CDR3 contains 14 residues. The V gene's germline CDR1 is SGDLS and CDR2 YYNGEE. Trimming took 0 bases from V and 4 from J; bases not matched to a gene: 1. The CDR3 reads CASSVGGQGETQYF. The CDR3 DNA reads TGTGCCAGCAGCGTAGGGGGACAGGGAGAGACCCAGTACTTC.

V usage is TRBV12-5 and J usage is TRBJ2-1; TRBD2 aligns across 13 bases. The CDR3 extends over 13 amino acids. The germline V gene encodes CDR1 LGHNT and CDR2 FRNRAP. V trimming: 9 bases; J trimming: 8 bases; junction bases outside the gene matches: 4. In DNA form, the CDR3 reads TGTGCTAGCCGACTAGCGGGGGGCCATGAGCAGTTCTTC. Amino acid sequence: CASRLAGGHEQFF.

The chain uses TRBV18 and TRBJ1-2, with D possibly being TRBD1 (6 bases). The germline gives CDR1 KGHSH, CDR2 LQKENI. CDR3 size: 14 residues. V was shortened by 4 bases and J by 6 bases, with 15 bases between the two germline ends. This CDR3 reads CASSRSGAGDGYTF. The DNA for the CDR3 is TGTGCCAGCTCACGATCAGGGGCCGGTGATGGCTACACCTTC.

This clone was observed a handful of times. The gene calls are TRBV12-5 and TRBJ2-2; 8 positions agree with TRBD2. The CDR3 has 19 amino acids. Looked up from germline, CDR1 is LGHNT and CDR2 is FRNRAP. V lost 3 bases and J lost 0; bases outside the gene matches: 12. CDR3 sequence: CASGFNSGDEPTNTGELFF. CDR3 sequence (DNA): TGTGCTAGTGGTTTCAATAGCGGGGACGAACCAACGAACACCGGGGAGCTGTTTTTT.

The chain combines TRBV6-5 with TRBJ1-2; 7 nucleotides line up with TRBD1. With 6 bases clipped from V and 8 bases from J, the junction kept 12 bases outside the gene matches. This CDR3 has 14 residues. Germline V gene data show CDR1 as MNHEY and CDR2 as SVGAGI. The DNA for the CDR3 is TGTGCCAGCAGGGCAAACAGACAGGGCCTAGGCTACACCTTC. The encoded protein is CASRANRQGLGYTF.

The rearrangement joins TRBV18 to TRBJ2-5; a weak D match, TRBD2 (6 bases). Looked up from germline, CDR1 is KGHSH and CDR2 is LQKENI. The CDR3 totals 17 residues. Trimming took off 3 bases at V and 4 bases at J, with 21 bases between the two ends. The CDR3, as DNA: TGTGCCAGCTCACCGAGGAGGCGGGGAACGATGGGAGAGACCCAGTACTTC. Protein: CASSPRRRGTMGETQYF.

The chain is built from TRBV6-5 and TRBJ1-3, with a possible D match to TRBD1 (5 bases). This CDR3 is 13 amino acids long. The V end lost 7 bases, the J end lost 4 bases, and 11 bases lay between the germline ends. The germline CDR1 and CDR2 sequences are MNHEY and SVGAGI. The CDR3 DNA follows: TGTGCCAGCATTGGGGGGTACGGAAACACCATATATTTT. It yields the protein CASIGGYGNTIYF.

CDR3 protein: CASSLESGGGDQPQHF. CDR3 coding DNA: TGTGCCAGCAGCTTAGAGTCGGGCGGGGGAGATCAGCCCCAGCATTTT. The genes are TRBV7-9 and TRBJ1-5; D is perhaps TRBD1 (5 bases). The germline V gene has CDR1 SEHNR and CDR2 FQNEAQ (reference sequence). V lost 1 base and J lost 5, with 15 bases in between. This CDR3 is 16 amino acids long.

This sequence joins TRBV4-1 and TRBJ1-1, with 11 bases lining up with TRBD1. The CDR3 sequence is 14 residues long. Germline CDR1 is MGHRA and CDR2 is YSYEKL. With 7 bases clipped from V and 2 bases from J, the junction kept 3 bases outside the gene matches. The CDR3 reads CASKDRGLNTEAFF. The CDR3 DNA reads TGCGCCAGCAAGGACAGGGGGCTTAACACTGAAGCTTTCTTT.

This sequence joins TRBV2 and TRBJ2-1; 8 bases line up with TRBD1. This CDR3 has 19 amino acids. Per germline, CDR1 SNHLY and CDR2 FYNNEI. V shed 4 bases, J shed 4 bases, and the junction held 18 bases outside the gene matches. The CDR3 coding sequence is TGTGCCAGCAGTGGTGGGGGACAGGTAGCGCTAAGGAGTTACAATGAGCAGTTCTTC. This codes for CASSGGGQVALRSYNEQFF.

The chain carries TRBV4-3 and TRBJ1-1; TRBD1 might be the D (6 bases). CDR3 length equals 18 residues. Trimming removed 0 bases at V and 2 bases at J, with 19 bases between. Looked up from germline, CDR1 is LGHNA and CDR2 is YSLEER. CDR3 residues: CASSQEFEGQLANTEAFF. CDR3 nucleotide sequence: TGCGCCAGCAGCCAAGAATTCGAGGGACAACTTGCAAACACTGAAGCTTTCTTT.

V gene TRBV5-1 combines with J gene TRBJ1-1; unclear D gene. This CDR3 comprises 15 residues. The V end lost 0 bases, the J end lost 4 bases, and 13 bases lay between the germline ends. The germline CDR1 and CDR2 sequences are SGHRS and YFSETQ. The CDR3 is CASSLGTGCGTEAFF. The CDR3 region has the DNA TGCGCCAGCAGCTTGGGGACGGGGTGTGGCACTGAAGCTTTCTTT.

This chain uses TRBV7-8 with TRBJ2-1; maybe TRBD1 (5 bases). In germline, CDR1 is SGHVS, CDR2 FQNEAQ. This CDR3 is 17 amino acids long. V lost 4 bases to trimming and J lost 5 bases, with 21 bases between them. Here the CDR3 reads CASSSQTTTAGNNEQFF. The CDR3 region has the DNA TGTGCCAGCAGCTCACAAACAACGACGGCAGGGAACAATGAGCAGTTCTTC.

The J gene is TRBJ2-2, the V gene TRBV5-6; tentative D call: TRBD2 (5 bases). The germline V gene encodes CDR1 SGHDT and CDR2 YYEEEE. CDR3 length: 15 residues. V lost 4 bases, J lost 1 base, and 11 bases lay in between. CDR3 nucleotides: TGTGCCAGCAGCCACATCCGGGAGAACACCGGGGAGCTGTTTTTT. This encodes CASSHIRENTGELFF.

V and J are TRBV10-2 and TRBJ1-1; tentative D call: TRBD1 (5 bases). With 2 bases removed from V and 8 bases from J, the gap between germline ends came to 12 bases. Germline values: CDR1 WSHSY, CDR2 SAAADI. This CDR3 spans 13 amino acids. CDR3 region: CASSEPVGGEAFF. CDR3 bases: TGCGCCAGCAGTGAGCCTGTTGGGGGGGAAGCTTTCTTT.

The chain uses TRBV27 and TRBJ1-2; no clear D gene. Trimming cost V 7 bases and J 6 bases, with 21 bases left between them. Germline loops: CDR1 MNHEY, CDR2 SMNVEV (reference sequence). CDR3 length: 15 residues. The CDR3, as DNA: TGTGCCAGCAAGTTGAGAGGAGACGGGAGGGATGGCTACACCTTC. This codes for CASKLRGDGRDGYTF.

In this sample, this clone turned up once. The V call is TRBV18, the J call TRBJ2-5, with 9 positions matching TRBD2. Germline loops: CDR1 KGHSH, CDR2 LQKENI. Trimming at V came to 4 bases and at J to 4 bases, leaving 13 bases not matched to a gene. The CDR3 length is 17 residues. CDR3 residues: CASSLPGPSGAGETQYF. The DNA for the CDR3 is TGTGCCAGCTCACTACCCGGACCTAGCGGGGCCGGAGAGACCCAGTACTTC.